Here is one TCR beta chain with its context. The antigen remains unidentified. The CDR3 covers 14 residues. Germline V lookup: CDR1 SGHRS, CDR2 YFSETQ. V lost 1 base and J lost 2, with 9 bases in between. Primers included in the PCR were 60 Vbeta and 13 Jbeta primers. TCRdb keeps only in-frame clones here, not all; method: immunoSEQ multiplex PCR. The data show some 170,000 clones, with 60% to 80% seen just once and about 6.4% held by the top ten. The data stem from a study of cytomegalovirus exposure and HLA in healthy donors. Study outcomes and limitations: The authors listed around 150 TCR beta chains as cytomegalovirus-associated. Analysis was performed later, and it showed HLA-associated TCR beta chains to be more clonally expanded than equally common others. A few CMV-associated chains proved CMV antigen-specific in vitro. With later analysis, a missense DCLRE1C variant became linked to TCR beta V- and J-gene trimming.

The V and J genes are TRBV5-1 and TRBJ1-2, with D tentatively TRBD1 (5 bases). This sequence originates from a man between 35 and 55 years old in good health and CMV-seropositive. Sequencing input: PBMCs. Here the CDR3 DNA reads TGCGCCAGCAGCTTGTCTCCAGGGAACTATGGCTACACCTTC. Translated, it gives CASSLSPGNYGYTF.